This T cell receptor beta chain was identified during a study of blood T cells in healthy people across ages (dated by TCRdb to the mid-2010s). About the study as a whole: Template switching captured roughly one uniquely barcoded TCR beta cDNA molecule per two T cells in model experiments. To track age-related changes in TCR beta repertoire diversity, the study relied on deep sequencing normalized with unique cDNA molecular identifiers. For two donors (one aged 18 to 30 and one aged 80 or older), the study analyzed two additional independent replicas of 1 million unique cDNA reads from the same blood draw. The donors were divided into four age groups: young (average around 16 years), middle-aged (almost 40), aged (about 60) and long-lived (more than 75). Summary of the overall study and its limitations: The CMV infection status of donors was not known, potentially confounding age-related changes in expanded clonotypes. There was a strong correlation between observed TCR beta diversity and the percentage of naive T cells measured by flow cytometry. Since profiling was done on bulk unsorted PBMCs, naive and antigen-experienced compartments could not be conclusively compared. Observed TCR beta diversity per million T cells fell roughly linearly with age, and a significant reduction was already apparent by age about 43. Compared with the aged group, more naive CD4+ T cells, fewer expanded clones and increased TCR diversity were shown by the long-lived group, suggesting age selection. Estimates of total diversity based on one million sequenced T cells were considered lower bounds and underestimates.

This clonotype was seen a few times. Its antigen is still unknown. Qualities for individual bases were not recorded, and no much larger clone is one base off. Systemically healthy Caucasian individuals from Russia, approximately 39 in total and aged about 6 to 95 years, were included as donors. Each donor gave roughly 9.5 milliliters of peripheral blood, collected into EDTA-treated Vacutainer tubes. Ficoll-Paque density-gradient centrifugation was used to isolate PBMCs, with at least 6 million per sample. Trizol reagent was used to extract total RNA from PBMCs, with at least 6 micrograms per sample. For every donor, flow cytometry on a PBMC aliquot measured the percentage of naive CD45RAhigh/CD27high T cells. The library was built by means of 5' RACE. For sequencing, an Illumina HiSeq 2500 was employed. A second roughly 6 to 12 cycle PCR used a sample-barcoded 5' primer and a J-beta primer mix. A template-switch 5' adaptor carrying 12 random nucleotides introduced a unique molecular identifier onto each TCR beta cDNA molecule. Each sample yielded at least 3 million CDR3-containing paired-end reads. First-strand cDNA synthesis was performed from all RNA using the Mint cDNA synthesis kit, with priming by a TRBC-specific oligonucleotide. All cDNA was treated with uracil-DNA glycosylase and then went through a first 18-cycle PCR with the universal primers M1SS and BC2_uni_R. Per the authors' processing: For normalization, 1 million high-quality reads were randomly selected from each sample, with every read carrying a distinct molecular identifier. Instead of being binned into consensus sequences, reads that shared molecular identifiers were thrown out. MiTCR, with a Q25 quality threshold and the strictest error-elimination algorithm, was used for CDR3 identification, clonotype clustering and error correction. A nonparametric unseen species model with Euler transformation was used to estimate a lower bound on total TCR beta diversity. The public reads were quality trimmed at Q25 with fastp and then assembled into clones with MiXCR by TCRdb, keeping productive beta chains. One record per CDR3 amino acid sequence lists the most common genes and DNA. These V and J calls rely on TCRdb rather than the paper's analysis. This sample gives roughly 700,000 distinct CDR3 sequences in total; 20% to 30% of them show up just once. Roughly 9% of the sample is held by the ten biggest clonotypes.

Compared with germline, V lacks 5 bases and J lacks 11 bases; bases without a gene match: 21. The CDR3 spans 18 residues, from the cysteine through the phenylalanine. Just CDR3 DNA is preserved here, 54 bases in frame from base 1. The same sample was also used in a study of T cells of mothers and their children. The second study, in turn, reports: Nine systemically healthy Caucasian individuals, comprising three mothers and their six children, were included as donors. cDNA synthesis used all of the extracted RNA, with around 1.6 ug of RNA in each 15 ul reaction. In the second PCR, the M1S primer introduced both the sample barcodes and 2-4 random nucleotides. Each mother yielded over 8.5 million TCR beta CDR3 reads and each child 3 million to 3.5 million reads. In both related and unrelated pairs, thymic selection shapes the output of TCR recombination in a similar way, with inherited differences having only a minor effect. Normalized repertoire overlap in related mother-child pairs was always slightly higher than in unrelated mother-child pairs, but the difference was never significant. No persistent microchimeric T cell clones were found, with a detection sensitivity of approximately 94 clones per million clonotypes. The study used deep NGS to compare TCR beta repertoires of mothers and children, seeking features distinguishing related mother-child pairs from unrelated individuals. Mothers averaged roughly 36 +/- 4 years of age and children averaged roughly 12 +/- 4 years. After adapter ligation was performed with NEBNext reagents, the libraries were sequenced on an Illumina HiSeq 2000 with 100+100 nt paired-end reads. To prevent cross-contamination, the mother and child libraries were prepared one month apart and sequenced in separate runs. For each donor, between roughly 450,000 and 2,300,000 distinct TCR beta clonotypes were identified. Naive TCR beta clonotypes were estimated from low-frequency clonotypes matched to each donor's FACS-determined naive share, without sorting.

The chain is encoded by TRBV12-3 or TRBV12-4 joined to TRBJ2-5, with 12 bases in between that match TRBD2. The sequenced sample consisted of blood. This receptor was identified in a boy between 10 and 17 years old in good health. The CDR3 is CASSPRTSGDFILREQYF. The DNA sequence reads TGTGCCAGCAGTCCCCGGACTAGCGGGGACTTTATCCTACGGGAGCAGTACTTC.